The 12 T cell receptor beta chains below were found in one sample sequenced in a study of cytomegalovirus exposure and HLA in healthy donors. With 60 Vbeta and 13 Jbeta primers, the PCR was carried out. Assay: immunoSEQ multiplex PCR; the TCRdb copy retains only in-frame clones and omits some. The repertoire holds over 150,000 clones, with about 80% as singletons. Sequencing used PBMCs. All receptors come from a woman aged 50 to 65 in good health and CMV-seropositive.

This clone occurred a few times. The CDR3 here is CASSYRQHNRNEQYF. CDR3 coding DNA: TGTGCCAGCAGCTACCGACAGCACAACAGAAACGAGCAGTACTTC. This chain links TRBV6-5 with TRBJ2-5; a possible D gene is TRBD1 (5 bases). With the DNA end fitting TRBJ2-7 better, the J assignment may be wrong. CDR1 and CDR2 from the germline V gene are MNHEY and SVGAGI. The CDR3 consists of 15 residues.

The CDR3 protein is CASSQVIRANQPQHF. The DNA of the CDR3 is TGTGCCAGCAGCCAAGTAATCAGGGCCAATCAGCCCCAGCATTTT. The chain joins TRBV4-2 to TRBJ1-5; maybe TRBD1 (5 bases). Trimming left V 1 base short and J 3 bases short, with 10 bases between. The germline V gene encodes CDR1 LGHNA and CDR2 YNFKEQ. The CDR3 extends over 15 amino acids.

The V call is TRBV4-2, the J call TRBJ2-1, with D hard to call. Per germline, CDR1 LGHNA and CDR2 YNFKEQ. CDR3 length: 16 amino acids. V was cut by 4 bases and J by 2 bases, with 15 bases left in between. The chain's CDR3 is CASSPLSSETYNEQFF. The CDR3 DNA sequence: TGTGCCAGCAGCCCCCTCTCGAGCGAGACCTACAATGAGCAGTTCTTC.

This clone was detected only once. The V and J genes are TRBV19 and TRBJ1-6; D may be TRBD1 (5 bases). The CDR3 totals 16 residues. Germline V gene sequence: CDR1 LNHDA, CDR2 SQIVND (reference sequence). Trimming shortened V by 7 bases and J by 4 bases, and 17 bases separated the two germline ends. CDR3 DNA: TGTGCCAGTAAGGGGAAGTCGCTCTATTATAATTCACCCCTCCACTTT. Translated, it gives CASKGKSLYYNSPLHF.

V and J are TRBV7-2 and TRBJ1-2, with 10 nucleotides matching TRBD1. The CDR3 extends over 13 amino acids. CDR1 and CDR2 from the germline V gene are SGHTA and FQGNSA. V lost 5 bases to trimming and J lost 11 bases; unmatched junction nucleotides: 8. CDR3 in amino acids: CASSRGQGYWYTF. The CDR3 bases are TGTGCCAGCAGCCGGGGACAGGGGTATTGGTACACCTTC. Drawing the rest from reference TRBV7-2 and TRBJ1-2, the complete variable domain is GAGVSQSPSNKVTEKGKDVELRCDPISGHTALYWYRQSLGQGLEFLIYFQGNSAPDKSGLPSDRFSAERTGGSVSTLTIQRTQQEDSAVYLCASSRGQGYWYTFGSGTRLTVV.

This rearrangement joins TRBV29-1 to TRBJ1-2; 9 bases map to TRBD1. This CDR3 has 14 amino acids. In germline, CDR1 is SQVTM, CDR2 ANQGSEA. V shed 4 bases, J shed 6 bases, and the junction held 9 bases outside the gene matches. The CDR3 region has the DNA TGCAGCGTTGTAATGTTCGGGACAGGGAATGGCTACACCTTC. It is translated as CSVVMFGTGNGYTF.

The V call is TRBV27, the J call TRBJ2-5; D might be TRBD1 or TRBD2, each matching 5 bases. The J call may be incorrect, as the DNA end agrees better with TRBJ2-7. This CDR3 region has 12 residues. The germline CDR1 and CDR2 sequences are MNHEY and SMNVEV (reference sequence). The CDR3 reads CASSLGGYEQYF. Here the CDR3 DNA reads TGTGCCAGCAGTTTAGGGGGCTACGAGCAGTACTTC.

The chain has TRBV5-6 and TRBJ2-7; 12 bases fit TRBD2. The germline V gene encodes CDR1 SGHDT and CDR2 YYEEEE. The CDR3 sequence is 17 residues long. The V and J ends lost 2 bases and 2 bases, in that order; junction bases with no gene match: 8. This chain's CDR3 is CASSLRLAGVVAYEQYF. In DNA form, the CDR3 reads TGTGCCAGCAGCTTACGACTAGCGGGAGTTGTCGCCTACGAGCAGTACTTC.

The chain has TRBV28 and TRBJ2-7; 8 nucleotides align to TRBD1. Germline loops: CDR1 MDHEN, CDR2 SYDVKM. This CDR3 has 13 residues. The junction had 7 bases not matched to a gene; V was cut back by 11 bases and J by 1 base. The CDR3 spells CASGTGSSYEQYF. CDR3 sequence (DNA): TGTGCCTCGGGGACAGGCTCATCCTACGAGCAGTACTTC.

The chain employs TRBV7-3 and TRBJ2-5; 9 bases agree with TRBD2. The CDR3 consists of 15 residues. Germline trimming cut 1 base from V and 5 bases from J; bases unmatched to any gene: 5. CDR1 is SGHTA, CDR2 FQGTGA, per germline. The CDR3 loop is CASSLNAGGLETQYF. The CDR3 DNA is TGTGCCAGCAGCTTAAATGCGGGGGGGCTGGAGACCCAGTACTTC.

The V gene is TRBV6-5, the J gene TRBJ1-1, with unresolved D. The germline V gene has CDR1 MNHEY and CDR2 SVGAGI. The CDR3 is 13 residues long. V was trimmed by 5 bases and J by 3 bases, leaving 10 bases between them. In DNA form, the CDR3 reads TGTGCCAGCAGTATTTTAGGAGACACTGAAGCTTTCTTT. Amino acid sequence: CASSILGDTEAFF.

CDR3 coding DNA: TGTGCCAGCAGCCTAAAGGACAGGGGGCCCTACGAGCAGTACTTC. Translating gives CASSLKDRGPYEQYF. The V gene is TRBV6-5, the J gene TRBJ2-5; 11 bases agree with TRBD1. The J call may be wrong; the DNA end is better matched by TRBJ2-7. Germline V gene sequence: CDR1 MNHEY, CDR2 SVGAGI. The CDR3 totals 15 residues.